These T cell receptor beta chains were read from a single sample in a study of beta chain features in type 1 diabetes. TCRdb's table, derived via immunoSEQ multiplex PCR, lists solely in-frame clones and lacks some. Of just over 450,000 clones listed, about 32% are singletons. The source material was naive CD4+ T cells from blood. These receptors all stem from a man younger than 35 in good health. CDR3s include the opening cysteine and the closing phenylalanine or tryptophan. A D gene is named only where the DNA matches it firmly. A clone size is listed for some rows: how often the clone was seen (once, few, many), or a class if it is expanded.

TRBJ2-3 TRBV20-1 - - TGCAGTGCTAGAGCCCTGGATACGCAGTATTTT CSARALDTQYF
TRBJ2-3 TRBV9 - - TGTGCCAGCAGCGTAGGAGCGGGCCCAGATACGCAGTATTTT CASSVGAGPDTQYF
TRBJ2-1 TRBV5-1 TRBD2 - TGCGCCAGCAGCTTGGATCCCCCAGCGGGAGAGCAGTTCTTC CASSLDPPAGEQFF
TRBJ2-1 TRBV29-1 - - TGCAGCGTCGAAAACGGGCGGATCCGAGGCAATGAGCAGTTCTTC CSVENGRIRGNEQFF
TRBJ2-1 TRBV20-1 - - TGCAGTGCTCGACCGGGCAATGAGCAGTTCTTC CSARPGNEQFF
TRBJ2-7 TRBV15 - - TGTGCCACCAGCATGGATCGGCACTCCTACGAGCAGTACTTC CATSMDRHSYEQYF
TRBJ1-2 TRBV6-6 - - TGTGCCAGCAGTGCCCACAGCGCCACAATTAATGGCTACACCTTC CASSAHSATINGYTF
TRBJ1-2 TRBV29-1 - few TGCAGCGTGGGAACCCCTGGGAGGGGGAACGGCTACACCTTC CSVGTPGRGNGYTF
TRBJ2-7 TRBV5-1 TRBD2 few TGCGCCAGCAGCTTGGGTGCTAGCGGTCCCTACGAGCAGTACTTC CASSLGASGPYEQYF
TRBJ2-1 TRBV9 TRBD1 few TGTGCCAGCAGCGCTCCCACAGGGGGCCCCCCCTCCTACAATGAGCAGTTCTTC CASSAPTGGPPSYNEQFF
TRBJ2-6 TRBV7-6 - few TGTGCCAGCAGCAACTCCGGGGCCAACGTCCTGACTTTC CASSNSGANVLTF
TRBJ2-6 TRBV9 TRBD1 - TGTGCCAGCAGCTCAATAGGGGGCCCCTCTGGGGCCAACGTCCTGACTTTC CASSSIGGPSGANVLTF
TRBJ2-1 TRBV30 TRBD2 - TGTGCCTGGAACCGGAGGGAGGGCGAGCAGTTCTTC CAWNRREGEQFF
TRBJ2-3 TRBV4-3 - - TGCGCCAGCAGCCAAGACATCCGGCCAGGGGCCTATACGCAGTATTTT CASSQDIRPGAYTQYF
TRBJ1-2 TRBV20-1 - few TGCAGTGCACCGGACGATTTTGGCTACACCTTC CSAPDDFGYTF
TRBJ2-7 TRBV7-8 TRBD1 - TGTGCCAGCAGGCTACTCGGGACAGGCTCCTACGAGCAGTACTTC CASRLLGTGSYEQYF
TRBJ2-5 TRBV7-9 - - TGTGCCAGCAGCTTTCCTAGGACGGGGAAAGAGACCCAGTACTTC CASSFPRTGKETQYF
TRBJ2-3 TRBV9 - few TGTGCCAGCAGCGTTGGGACTTTCCAGTATTTT CASSVGTFQYF
TRBJ1-1 TRBV5-4 - - TGTGCCAGCAGCTTGTCGGGCCTTAACACTGAAGCTTTCTTT CASSLSGLNTEAFF
TRBJ1-1 TRBV30 TRBD1 - TGTGCCTGGGACAGGGAGGTGGGCACTGAAGCTTTCTTT CAWDREVGTEAFF
TRBJ2-3 TRBV4-3 TRBD1 - TGCGCCAGCAGCCAACGTGGACAGGCTTCGCAGTATTTT CASSQRGQASQYF
TRBJ2-1 TRBV2 - - TGTGCCAGCAGAGATGACCCCTCCAATGAGCAGTTCTTC CASRDDPSNEQFF
TRBJ2-1 TRBV29-1 TRBD1 few TGCAGCGGTGGGGGACAGGGGTACAATGAGCAGTTCTTC CSGGGQGYNEQFF
TRBJ2-3 TRBV7-9 TRBD2 - TGTGCCAGCAGCTTAAGACTAGCGGGAGACCTTCGCACAGATACGCAGTATTTT CASSLRLAGDLRTDTQYF
TRBJ2-7 TRBV29-1 - few TGCAGCGTTGCCGGTGGCGGGGCCTCCTACGAGCAGTACTTC CSVAGGGASYEQYF
TRBJ2-1 TRBV7-2 TRBD2 - TGTGCCAGCAGCTTGGCGGGAGGGCCCTACAATGAGCAGTTCTTC CASSLAGGPYNEQFF
TRBJ2-4 TRBV7-9 - - TGTGCCAGCAGCTTAGTGGGCGGACTAGCCAAAAACATTCAGTACTTC CASSLVGGLAKNIQYF
TRBJ2-1 TRBV7-2 TRBD1 - TGTGCCAGCAGCGTAGACAGGGGAGGTGAGCAGTTCTTC CASSVDRGGEQFF
TRBJ2-1 TRBV18 TRBD2 - TGTGCCAGCTCACCACGTCAGGCGGGAGGGCCCTCCGACTACAATGAGCAGTTCTTC CASSPRQAGGPSDYNEQFF
TRBJ2-3 TRBV5-4 - - TGTGCCAGCAGACCGGGGCCGAGCACAGATACGCAGTATTTT CASRPGPSTDTQYF
TRBJ1-1 TRBV25-1 - - TGTGCCAGCAGAAGAGGGTTGAACACTGAAGCTTTCTTT CASRRGLNTEAFF
TRBJ1-5 TRBV30 - - TGTGCCTGGGGAGACAGGTTCAATCAGCCCCAGCATTTT CAWGDRFNQPQHF
TRBJ2-5 TRBV30 TRBD2 few TGTGCCTGGAGTGTAGGAGCGGGAGAGGGAGAGACCCAGTACTTC CAWSVGAGEGETQYF
TRBJ2-7 TRBV2 - - TGTGCCAGCAGTGAAGCGAAGGGATTGTACGAGCAGTACTTC CASSEAKGLYEQYF
TRBJ2-6 TRBV29-1 TRBD2 few TGCAGCGTTAGCGGGGCGACTGGGGCCAACGTCCTGACTTTC CSVSGATGANVLTF